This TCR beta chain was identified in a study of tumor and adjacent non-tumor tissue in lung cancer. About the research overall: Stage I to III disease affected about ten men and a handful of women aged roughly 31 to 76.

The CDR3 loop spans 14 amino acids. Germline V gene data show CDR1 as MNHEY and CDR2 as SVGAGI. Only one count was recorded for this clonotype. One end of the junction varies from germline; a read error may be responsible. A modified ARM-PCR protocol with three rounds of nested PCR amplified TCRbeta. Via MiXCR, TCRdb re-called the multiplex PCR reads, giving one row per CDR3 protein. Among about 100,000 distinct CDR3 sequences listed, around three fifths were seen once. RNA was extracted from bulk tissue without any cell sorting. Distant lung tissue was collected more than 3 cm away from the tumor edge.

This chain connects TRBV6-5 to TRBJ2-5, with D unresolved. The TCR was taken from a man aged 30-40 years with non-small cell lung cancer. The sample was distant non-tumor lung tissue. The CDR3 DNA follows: TGTGCCAGCAGACCCCCGGGCCCCCATGAGACCCTGTACTTC. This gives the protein CASRPPGPHETLYF.